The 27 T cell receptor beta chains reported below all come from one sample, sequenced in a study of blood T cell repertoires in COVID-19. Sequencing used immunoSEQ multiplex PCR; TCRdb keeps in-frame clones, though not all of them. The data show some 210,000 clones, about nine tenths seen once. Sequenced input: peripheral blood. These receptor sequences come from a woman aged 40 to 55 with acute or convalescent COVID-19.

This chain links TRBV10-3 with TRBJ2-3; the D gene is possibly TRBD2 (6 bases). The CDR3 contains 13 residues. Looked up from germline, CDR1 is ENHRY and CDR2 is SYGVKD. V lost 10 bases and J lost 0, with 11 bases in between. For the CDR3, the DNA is TGTGCCAGTCGGGAGTTTAGCACAGATACGCAGTATTTT. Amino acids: CASREFSTDTQYF.

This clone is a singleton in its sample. CDR3 bases: TGTGCCAGCAGCCCCCTGGGGACAGGGGCAACTAATGAAAAACTGTTTTTT. It yields the protein CASSPLGTGATNEKLFF. The rearrangement links TRBV7-2 to TRBJ1-4; the match to TRBD1 covers 10 bases. V lost 5 bases to trimming and J lost 0 bases; unmatched junction nucleotides: 6. CDR1 SGHTA and CDR2 FQGNSA come from the germline V gene. The CDR3 length is 17 residues. Looking up the rest from reference TRBV7-2 and TRBJ1-4 gives the full variable domain: GAGVSQSPSNKVTEKGKDVELRCDPISGHTALYWYRQSLGQGLEFLIYFQGNSAPDKSGLPSDRFSAERTGGSVSTLTIQRTQQEDSAVYLCASSPLGTGATNEKLFFGSGTQLSVL.

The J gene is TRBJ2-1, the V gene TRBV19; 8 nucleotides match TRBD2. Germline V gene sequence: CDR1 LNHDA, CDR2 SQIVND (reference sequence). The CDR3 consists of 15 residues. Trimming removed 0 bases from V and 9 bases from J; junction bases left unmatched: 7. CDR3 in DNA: TGTGCCAGTAGTATAGACGTAGGGACTAGGGTTGAGCAGTTCTTC. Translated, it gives CASSIDVGTRVEQFF.

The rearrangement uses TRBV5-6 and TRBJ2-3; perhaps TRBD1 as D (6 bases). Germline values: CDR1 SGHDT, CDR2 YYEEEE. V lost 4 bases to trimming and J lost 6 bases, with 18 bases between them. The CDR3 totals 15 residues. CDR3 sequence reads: CASSGGTGKYDTQYF. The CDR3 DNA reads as TGTGCCAGCAGCGGAGGTACAGGGAAGTACGATACGCAGTATTTT.

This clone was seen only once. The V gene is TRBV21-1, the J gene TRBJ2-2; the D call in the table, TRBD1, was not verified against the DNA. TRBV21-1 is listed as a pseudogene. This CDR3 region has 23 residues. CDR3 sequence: CASSNGGPSRPVPPPSNTGELFF. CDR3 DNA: TGTGCCAGCAGCAATGGGGGCCCGTCGAGGCCGGTACCCCCGCCTTCGAACACCGGGGAGCTGTTTTTT.

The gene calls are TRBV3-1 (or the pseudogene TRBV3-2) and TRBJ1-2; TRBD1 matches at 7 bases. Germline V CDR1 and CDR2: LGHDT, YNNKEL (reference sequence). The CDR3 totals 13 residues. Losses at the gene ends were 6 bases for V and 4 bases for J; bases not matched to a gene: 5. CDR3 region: CASRKTGAYGYTF. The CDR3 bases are TGTGCCAGCAGAAAAACAGGGGCCTATGGCTACACCTTC.

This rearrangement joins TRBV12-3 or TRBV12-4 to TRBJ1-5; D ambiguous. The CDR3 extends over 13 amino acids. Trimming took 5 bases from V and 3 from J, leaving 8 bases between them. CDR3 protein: CASSPRDNQPQHF. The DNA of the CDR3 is TGTGCCAGCAGTCCCCGGGACAATCAGCCCCAGCATTTT.

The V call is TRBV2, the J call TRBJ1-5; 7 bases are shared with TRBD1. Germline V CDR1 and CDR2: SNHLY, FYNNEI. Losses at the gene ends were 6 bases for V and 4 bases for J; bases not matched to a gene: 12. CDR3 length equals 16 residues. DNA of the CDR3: TGTGCCAGCAGCGACCACGGGACAGTACGTAATCAGCCCCAGCATTTT. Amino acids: CASSDHGTVRNQPQHF.

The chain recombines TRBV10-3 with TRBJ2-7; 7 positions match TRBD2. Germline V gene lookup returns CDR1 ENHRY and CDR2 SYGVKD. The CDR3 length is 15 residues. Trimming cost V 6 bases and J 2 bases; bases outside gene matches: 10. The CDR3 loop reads CAISTGVAGAYEQYV. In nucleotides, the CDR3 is TGTGCCATCAGCACCGGAGTAGCGGGTGCCTACGAGCAGTACGTC.

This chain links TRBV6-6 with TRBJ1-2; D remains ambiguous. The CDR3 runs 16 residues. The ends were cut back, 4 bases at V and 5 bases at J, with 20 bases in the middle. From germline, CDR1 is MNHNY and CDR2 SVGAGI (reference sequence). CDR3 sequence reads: CASSSAAQFFTYGYTF. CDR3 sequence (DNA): TGTGCCAGCAGTTCCGCTGCACAGTTTTTTACATATGGCTACACCTTC.

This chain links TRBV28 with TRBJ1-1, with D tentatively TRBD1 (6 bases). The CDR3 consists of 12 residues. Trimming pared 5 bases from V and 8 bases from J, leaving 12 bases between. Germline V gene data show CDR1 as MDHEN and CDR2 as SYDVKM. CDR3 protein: CASSDRRAEAFF. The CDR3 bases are TGTGCCAGCAGTGACAGGCGAGCAGAAGCTTTCTTT.

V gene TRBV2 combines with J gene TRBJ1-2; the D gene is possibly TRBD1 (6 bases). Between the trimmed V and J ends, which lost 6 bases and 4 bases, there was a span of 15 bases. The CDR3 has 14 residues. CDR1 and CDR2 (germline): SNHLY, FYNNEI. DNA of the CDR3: TGTGCCAGCAGGGAGACTGACAGGCTCTATGGCTACACCTTC. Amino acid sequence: CASRETDRLYGYTF. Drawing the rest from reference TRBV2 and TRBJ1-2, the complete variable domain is EPEVTQTPSHQVTQMGQEVILRCVPISNHLYFYWYRQILGQKVEFLVSFYNNEISEKSEIFDDQFSVERPDGSNFTLKIRSTKLEDSAMYFCASRETDRLYGYTFGSGTRLTVV.

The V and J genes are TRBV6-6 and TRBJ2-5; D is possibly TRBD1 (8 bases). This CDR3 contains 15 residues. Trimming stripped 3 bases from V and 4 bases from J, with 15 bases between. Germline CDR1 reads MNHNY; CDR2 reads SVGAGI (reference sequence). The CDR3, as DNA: TGTGCCAGCAGTTATCTGGACAGGGAGGGAGAGACCCAGTACTTC. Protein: CASSYLDREGETQYF.

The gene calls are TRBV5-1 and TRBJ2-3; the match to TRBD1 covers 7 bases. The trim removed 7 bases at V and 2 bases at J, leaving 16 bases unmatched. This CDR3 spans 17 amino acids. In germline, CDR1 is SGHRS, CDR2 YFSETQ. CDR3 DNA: TGCGCCAGCGGCCAGATGGAACAGGGGACCTCCACAGATACGCAGTATTTT. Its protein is CASGQMEQGTSTDTQYF.

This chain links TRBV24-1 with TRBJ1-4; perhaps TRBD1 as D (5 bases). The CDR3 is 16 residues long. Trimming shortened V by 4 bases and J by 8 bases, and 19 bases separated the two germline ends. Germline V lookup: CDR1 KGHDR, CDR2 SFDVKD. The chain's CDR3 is CATSDSQGGVGEKLFF. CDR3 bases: TGTGCCACCAGTGACTCCCAGGGTGGGGTTGGCGAAAAACTGTTTTTT.

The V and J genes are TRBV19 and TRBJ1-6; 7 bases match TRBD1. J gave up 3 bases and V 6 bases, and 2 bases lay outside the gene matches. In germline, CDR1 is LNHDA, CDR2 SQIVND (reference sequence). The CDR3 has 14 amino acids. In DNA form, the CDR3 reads TGTGCCAGTAGGCGGGACAGCTATAATTCACCCCTCCACTTT. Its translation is CASRRDSYNSPLHF.

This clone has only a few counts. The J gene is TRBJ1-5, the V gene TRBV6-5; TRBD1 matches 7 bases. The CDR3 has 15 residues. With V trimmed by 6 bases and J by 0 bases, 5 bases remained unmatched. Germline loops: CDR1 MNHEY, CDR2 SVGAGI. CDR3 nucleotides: TGTGCCAGCAGACGAACAGGGGATAGCAATCAGCCCCAGCATTTT. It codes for CASRRTGDSNQPQHF.

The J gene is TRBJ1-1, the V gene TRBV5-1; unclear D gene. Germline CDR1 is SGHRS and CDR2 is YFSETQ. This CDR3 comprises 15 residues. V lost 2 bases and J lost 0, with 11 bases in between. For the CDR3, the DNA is TGCGCCAGCAGCTTAAATGCACTAATGAACACTGAAGCTTTCTTT. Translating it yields CASSLNALMNTEAFF.

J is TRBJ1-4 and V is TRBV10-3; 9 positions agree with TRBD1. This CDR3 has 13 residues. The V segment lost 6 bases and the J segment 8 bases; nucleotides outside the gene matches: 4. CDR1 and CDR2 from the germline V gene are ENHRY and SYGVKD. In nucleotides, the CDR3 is TGTGCCATCAGGGGACAGGGTGGGGAAAAACTGTTTTTT. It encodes CAIRGQGGEKLFF.

The CDR3 coding sequence is TGTGCCAGTAGTATAGATCTATCGGGGAACCTCTACAATGAGCAGTTCTTC. Encoded protein: CASSIDLSGNLYNEQFF. J is TRBJ2-1 and V is TRBV19; weak D call: TRBD2 (5 bases). V shed 0 bases and J shed 3 bases, with 15 bases lying between them. This CDR3 spans 17 amino acids. Germline loops: CDR1 LNHDA, CDR2 SQIVND (reference sequence).

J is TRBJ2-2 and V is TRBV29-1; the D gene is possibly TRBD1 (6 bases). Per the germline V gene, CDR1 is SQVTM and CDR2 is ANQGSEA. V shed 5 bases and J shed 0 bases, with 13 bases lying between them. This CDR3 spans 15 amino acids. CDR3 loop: CSVLQGISNTGELFF. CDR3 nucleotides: TGCAGCGTTCTACAGGGAATCTCGAACACCGGGGAGCTGTTTTTT.

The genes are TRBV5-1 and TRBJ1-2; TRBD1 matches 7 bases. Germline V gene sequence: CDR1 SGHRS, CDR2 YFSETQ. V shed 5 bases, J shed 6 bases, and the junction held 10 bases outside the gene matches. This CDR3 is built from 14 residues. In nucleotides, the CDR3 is TGCGCCAGCAGAAAGCCTGGGACAGCTGATGGCTACACCTTC. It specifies CASRKPGTADGYTF.

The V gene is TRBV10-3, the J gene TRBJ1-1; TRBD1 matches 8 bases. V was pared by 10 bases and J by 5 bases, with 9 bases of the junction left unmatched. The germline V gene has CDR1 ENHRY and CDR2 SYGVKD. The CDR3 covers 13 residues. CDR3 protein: CATLDREGTEAFF. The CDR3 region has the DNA TGTGCCACCCTGGACAGGGAGGGGACTGAAGCTTTCTTT.

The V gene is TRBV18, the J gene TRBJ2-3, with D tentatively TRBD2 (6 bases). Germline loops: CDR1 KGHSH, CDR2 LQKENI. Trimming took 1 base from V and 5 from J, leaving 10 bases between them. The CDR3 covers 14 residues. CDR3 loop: CASSPQGRGDTQYF. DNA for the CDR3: TGTGCCAGCTCACCACAGGGGCGGGGAGATACGCAGTATTTT.

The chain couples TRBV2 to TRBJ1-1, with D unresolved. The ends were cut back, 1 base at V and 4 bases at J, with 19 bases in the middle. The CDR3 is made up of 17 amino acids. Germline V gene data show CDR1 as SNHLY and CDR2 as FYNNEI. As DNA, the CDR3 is TGTGCCAGCAGTGAAGAGGAGGGTCCCCCTTATGGCACTGAAGCTTTCTTT. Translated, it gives CASSEEEGPPYGTEAFF.

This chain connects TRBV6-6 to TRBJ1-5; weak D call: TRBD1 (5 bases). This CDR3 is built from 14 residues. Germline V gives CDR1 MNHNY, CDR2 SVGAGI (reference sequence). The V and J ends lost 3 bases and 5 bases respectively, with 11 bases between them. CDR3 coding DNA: TGTGCCAGCAGTTATGGGGGGGATTATCAGCCCCAGCATTTT. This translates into CASSYGGDYQPQHF.

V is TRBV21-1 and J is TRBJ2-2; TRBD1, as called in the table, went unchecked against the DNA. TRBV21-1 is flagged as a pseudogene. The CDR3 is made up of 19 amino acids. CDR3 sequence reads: CASKAIWDRDPVRTGELFF. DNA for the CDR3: TGTGCCAGCAAGGCTATCTGGGACAGGGACCCCGTACGTACCGGGGAGCTGTTTTTT.